This TCR beta chain was recovered during a study of blood T cell repertoires in COVID-19. Background on the study: Sample material is recorded as cDNA or gDNA derived from T cells, B-cell-depleted T cells, or PBMCs.

V shed 1 base and J 8 bases; nucleotides not matched to a gene: 4. The CDR3 has 13 residues. Germline V gene data show CDR1 as SGHDN and CDR2 as FVKESK. In the study's own analysis: It was from reference gene primer amplification that nucleated cell counts were estimated. Here immunoSEQ multiplex PCR was the method, and the copy in TCRdb shows in-frame clones only, minus some. That table supplies the V and J calls and clone size; D and trimming were determined from the DNA. The sample includes 70,000 to 85,000 clones, about 82% seen only once; the top ten take about a fifth. Sequencing used peripheral blood. The clonotype originates from a woman of 80 years or more in a cohort sampled during active or convalescent COVID-19. The chain recombines TRBV14 with TRBJ1-2, with 7 bases that match TRBD1. This CDR3 is CASSQVRGRGYTF. The CDR3 nucleotides read TGTGCCAGCAGCCAAGTTAGGGGGCGAGGCTACACCTTC.